The sequence of this T cell receptor (beta chain) was determined in a study of human T cells and chemical hapten exposure. About the study: It was small differences in pooled library volume that mainly caused per-sample TCR yields to vary. Study-level findings and limits: Following DPC sensitization, TCRs present above 1 in 1000 frequency showed no change.

RNA extraction used unfractionated whole blood as the source of total RNA. Individual cDNA molecules received unique molecular identifiers in the library. How the authors handled the data: Counting gave a median of approximately 96,000 TCRs per sample, with values ranging from roughly 23,224 to 700,000. TCRdb processed the reads anew with MiXCR; each CDR3 protein has one entry. The V and J calls reflect TCRdb's pipeline rather than the authors' work. The sample carries around 120,000 distinct CDR3 sequences, roughly 8.5% recorded once. V gave up 0 bases and J gave up 3 bases, with 13 bases separating them. This CDR3 is 16 amino acids long. CDR1 SGHRS and CDR2 YFSETQ come from the germline V gene. Regarding this clonotype: The antigen remains unidentified.

Sample: whole blood. The clonotype comes from a human donor in good health. Some clones in this sample may be carry-over from other donors' samples. V gene TRBV5-1 combines with J gene TRBJ2-1, with TRBD1 as a possible D gene (6 bases). CDR3 protein: CASSLVVARGYNEQFF. CDR3 sequence (DNA): TGCGCCAGCAGCTTGGTTGTTGCCAGGGGCTACAATGAGCAGTTCTTC.